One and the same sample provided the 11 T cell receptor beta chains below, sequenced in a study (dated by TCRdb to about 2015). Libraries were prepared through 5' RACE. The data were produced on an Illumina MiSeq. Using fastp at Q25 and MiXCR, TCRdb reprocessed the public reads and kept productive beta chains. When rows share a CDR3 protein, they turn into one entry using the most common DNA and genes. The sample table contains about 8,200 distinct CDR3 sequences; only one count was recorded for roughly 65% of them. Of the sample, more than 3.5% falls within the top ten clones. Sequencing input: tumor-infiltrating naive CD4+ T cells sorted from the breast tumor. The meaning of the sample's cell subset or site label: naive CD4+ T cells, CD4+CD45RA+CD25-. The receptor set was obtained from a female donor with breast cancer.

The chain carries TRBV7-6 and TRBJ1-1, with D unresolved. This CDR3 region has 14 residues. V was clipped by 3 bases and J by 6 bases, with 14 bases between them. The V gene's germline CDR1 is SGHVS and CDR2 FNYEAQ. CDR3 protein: CASSFYSQDPEAFF. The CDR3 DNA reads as TGTGCCAGCAGCTTTTACAGTCAGGACCCTGAAGCTTTCTTT.

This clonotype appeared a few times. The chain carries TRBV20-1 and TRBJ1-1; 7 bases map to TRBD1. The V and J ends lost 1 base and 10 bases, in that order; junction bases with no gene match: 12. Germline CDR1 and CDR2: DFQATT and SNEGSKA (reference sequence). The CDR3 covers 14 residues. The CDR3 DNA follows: TGCAGTGCTAGAGCCAAGCAGGGGGTCGGCGGAGCTTTCTTT. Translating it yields CSARAKQGVGGAFF.

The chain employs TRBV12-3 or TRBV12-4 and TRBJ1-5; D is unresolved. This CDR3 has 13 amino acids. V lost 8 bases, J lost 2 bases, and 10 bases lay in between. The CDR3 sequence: CASSSIRNQPQHF. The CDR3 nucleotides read TGTGCCAGCTCGAGTATACGCAATCAGCCCCAGCATTTT.

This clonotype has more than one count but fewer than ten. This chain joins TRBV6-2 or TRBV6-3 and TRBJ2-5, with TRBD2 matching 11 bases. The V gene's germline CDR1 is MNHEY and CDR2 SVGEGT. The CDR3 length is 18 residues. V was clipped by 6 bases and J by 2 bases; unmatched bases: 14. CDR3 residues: CASSKTSGSGRWQETQYF. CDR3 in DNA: TGTGCCAGCAGCAAAACTAGCGGGAGTGGTCGTTGGCAAGAGACCCAGTACTTC.

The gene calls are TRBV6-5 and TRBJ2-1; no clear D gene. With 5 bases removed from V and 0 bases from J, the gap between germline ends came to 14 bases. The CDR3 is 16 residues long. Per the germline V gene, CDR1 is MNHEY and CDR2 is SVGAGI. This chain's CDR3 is CASSTSTLGSYNEQFF. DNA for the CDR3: TGTGCCAGCAGTACATCTACCCTGGGCTCCTACAATGAGCAGTTCTTC.

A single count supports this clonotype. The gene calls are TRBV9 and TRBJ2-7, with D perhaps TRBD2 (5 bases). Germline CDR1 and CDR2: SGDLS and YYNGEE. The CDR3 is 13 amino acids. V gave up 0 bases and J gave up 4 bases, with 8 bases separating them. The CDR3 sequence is CASSVGAGYEQYF. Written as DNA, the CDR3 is TGTGCCAGCAGCGTAGGCGCGGGTTACGAGCAGTACTTC.

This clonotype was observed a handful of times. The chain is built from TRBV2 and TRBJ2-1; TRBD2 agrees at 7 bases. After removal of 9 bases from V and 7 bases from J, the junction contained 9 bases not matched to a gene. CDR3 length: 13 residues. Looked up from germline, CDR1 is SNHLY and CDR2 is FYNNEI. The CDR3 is CASLKGGSNEQFF. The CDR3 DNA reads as TGTGCCAGTCTTAAGGGCGGGAGTAATGAGCAGTTCTTC.

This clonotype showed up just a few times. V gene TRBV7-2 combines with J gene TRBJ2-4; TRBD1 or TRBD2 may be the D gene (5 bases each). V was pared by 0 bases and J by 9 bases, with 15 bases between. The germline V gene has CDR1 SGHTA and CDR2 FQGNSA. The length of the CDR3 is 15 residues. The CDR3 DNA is TGTGCCAGCAGCTTAGCCCTACTAGGGGCGGGCATTCAGTACTTC. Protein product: CASSLALLGAGIQYF.

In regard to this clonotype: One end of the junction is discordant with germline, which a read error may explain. DNA of the CDR3: TGCGCCAGCAGTCCTCAGGGGACGGTCGGGGAGCTGTTTTTT. This translates into CASSPQGTVGELFF. The chain has TRBV12-3 or TRBV12-4 and TRBJ2-2, with TRBD1 as a possible D gene (6 bases). This CDR3 contains 14 residues.

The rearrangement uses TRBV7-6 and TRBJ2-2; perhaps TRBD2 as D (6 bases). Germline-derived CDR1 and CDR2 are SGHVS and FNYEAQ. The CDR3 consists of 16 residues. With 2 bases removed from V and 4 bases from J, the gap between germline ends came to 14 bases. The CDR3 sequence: CASSLIRDSPTGELFF. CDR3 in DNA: TGTGCCAGCAGCTTAATCCGGGACTCACCCACCGGGGAGCTGTTTTTT.

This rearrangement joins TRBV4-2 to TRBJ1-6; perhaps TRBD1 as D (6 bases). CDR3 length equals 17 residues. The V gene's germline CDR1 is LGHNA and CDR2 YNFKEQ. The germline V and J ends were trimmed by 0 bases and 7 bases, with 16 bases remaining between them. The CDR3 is CASSQEGSGAMNSPLHF. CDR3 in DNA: TGTGCCAGCAGCCAAGAGGGGTCAGGGGCAATGAATTCACCCCTCCACTTT.